A single sample is the source of the 24 T cell receptor beta chains below, sequenced in a study of OX40 agonist ivuxolimab in advanced cancers. Assay: immunoSEQ multiplex PCR; the TCRdb copy retains only in-frame clones and omits some. The table has 75,000 to 90,000 clones, 87% seen once. Material: CD4+ or CD8+ T cells sorted from blood, obtained in a trial of the OX40 agonist ivuxolimab. The receptors here all came from an adult with an advanced solid tumor such as melanoma, head and neck, liver or kidney cancer.

In its sample, this clone was seen once. The genes are TRBV7-2 and TRBJ2-3; 12 bases are shared with TRBD1. V lost 7 bases to trimming and J lost 6 bases; unmatched junction nucleotides: 5. The CDR3 covers 14 residues. The germline CDR1 and CDR2 sequences are SGHTA and FQGNSA. CDR3 region: CASNPGTGGDTQYF. The CDR3 DNA sequence: TGTGCCAGCAATCCCGGGACAGGGGGCGATACGCAGTATTTT.

The chain has TRBV6-1 and TRBJ2-3; TRBD1 is a possible D gene (6 bases). Per the germline V gene, CDR1 is MNHNS and CDR2 is SASEGT. V was trimmed by 11 bases and J by 2 bases, leaving 11 bases between them. There are 12 residues in the CDR3. The CDR3 protein is CAGQGTTDTQYF. The CDR3 DNA is TGTGCCGGGCAGGGGACCACAGATACGCAGTATTTT.

In its sample, this clone was seen once. The rearrangement uses TRBV5-1 and TRBJ2-3, with D possibly called TRBD1 or TRBD2 (5 bases each). Trimming removed 0 bases from V and 6 bases from J, with 5 bases in between. Germline V gene data show CDR1 as SGHRS and CDR2 as YFSETQ. The CDR3 consists of 12 residues. CDR3 nucleotide sequence: TGCGCCAGCAGCTTGGGGGACGATACGCAGTATTTT. Its protein product is CASSLGDDTQYF.

The chain has TRBV29-1 and TRBJ1-2; D is ambiguous. The V and J ends lost 5 bases and 0 bases respectively, with 16 bases between them. CDR1 SQVTM and CDR2 ANQGSEA come from the germline V gene. This CDR3 is 15 amino acids long. CDR3: CSVKNGQLTNYGYTF. CDR3 sequence (DNA): TGCAGCGTTAAAAATGGGCAACTCACTAACTATGGCTACACCTTC.

The CDR3 coding sequence is TGTGCCACCAGCAGAGATTATACCCCAGGGAGTCCCCAGCATTTT. It is translated as CATSRDYTPGSPQHF. The chain links TRBV15 to TRBJ1-5, with D perhaps TRBD1 (5 bases). CDR1 LNHNV and CDR2 YYDKDF come from the germline V gene (reference sequence). V was shortened by 0 bases and J by 10 bases, with 16 bases between the two germline ends. There are 15 residues in the CDR3. Full variable domain (rest looked up from reference TRBV15 and TRBJ1-5): DAMVIQNPRYQVTQFGKPVTLSCSQTLNHNVMYWYQQKSSQAPKLLFHYYDKDFNNEADTPDNFQSRRPNTSFCFLDIRSPGLGDTAMYLCATSRDYTPGSPQHFGDGTRLSIL.

V gene TRBV30 combines with J gene TRBJ1-5, with TRBD1 matching over 7 bases. The germline CDR1 and CDR2 sequences are GTSNPN and SVGIG (reference sequence). The CDR3 is 13 residues long. Trimming cost V 4 bases and J 2 bases; bases outside gene matches: 2. CDR3 loop: CAWTTGGNQPQHF. As DNA, the CDR3 is TGTGCCTGGACAACAGGGGGCAATCAGCCCCAGCATTTT.

The gene calls are TRBV5-6 and TRBJ2-2, with D possibly matching TRBD1 (5 bases). Germline lookup yields CDR1 SGHDT and CDR2 YYEEEE. The CDR3 contains 14 residues. Between the trimmed V and J ends, which lost 4 bases and 5 bases, there was a span of 12 bases. In DNA form, the CDR3 reads TGTGCCAGCAGCATATCCAGGGCTACCGGGGAGCTGTTTTTT. It is translated as CASSISRATGELFF.

The J gene is TRBJ2-3, the V gene TRBV4-1; no definite D call. Trimming took 0 bases from V and 3 from J, leaving 10 bases between them. This CDR3 spans 15 amino acids. The germline V gene has CDR1 MGHRA and CDR2 YSYEKL. CDR3 in DNA: TGCGCCAGCAGCCAAGATGAAGTTGGGACAGATACGCAGTATTTT. Translating it yields CASSQDEVGTDTQYF.

To note about this clone: This clone may be a read error of a much larger clone one base away. The same CDR3 is also encoded by other DNA sequences in this sample. This sequence joins TRBV4-3 and TRBJ2-5, with D perhaps matching TRBD2 (6 bases). Germline V gene data show CDR1 as LGHNA and CDR2 as YSLEER. The CDR3 runs 14 residues. V was pared by 0 bases and J by 4 bases, with 9 bases between. This chain's CDR3 is CASSQDTSRETQYF. The CDR3 DNA reads TGCGCCAGCAGCCAAGATACTAGCAGAGAGACCCAGTACTTC.

The genes are TRBV5-1 and TRBJ2-5, with 7 bases identical to TRBD2. Losses at the gene ends were 4 bases for V and 3 bases for J; bases not matched to a gene: 6. The CDR3 consists of 14 residues. The germline V gene encodes CDR1 SGHRS and CDR2 YFSETQ. The DNA of the CDR3 is TGCGCCAGCAGCGTAACTAGCGCTGAAGAGACCCAGTACTTC. It yields the protein CASSVTSAEETQYF.

The rearrangement uses TRBV7-8 and TRBJ2-4, with TRBD1 as a possible D gene (6 bases). The V and J ends lost 1 base and 11 bases respectively, with 9 bases between them. The length of the CDR3 is 12 residues. Germline loops: CDR1 SGHVS, CDR2 FQNEAQ. CDR3 loop: CASSLETGLQYF. CDR3 DNA: TGTGCCAGCAGCTTAGAAACAGGGCTTCAGTACTTC.

The chain combines TRBV2 with TRBJ1-2, with unresolved D. V lost 3 bases, J lost 2 bases, and 4 bases lay in between. The CDR3 contains 12 residues. From germline, CDR1 is SNHLY and CDR2 FYNNEI. This chain's CDR3 is CASSDRNYGYTF. For the CDR3, the DNA is TGTGCCAGCAGTGACAGAAACTATGGCTACACCTTC.

V usage is TRBV2 and J usage is TRBJ1-3, with D possibly being TRBD1 (6 bases). Germline V gene lookup returns CDR1 SNHLY and CDR2 FYNNEI. The CDR3 has 14 amino acids. V lost 4 bases and J lost 0, with 7 bases in between. CDR3 amino acids: CASSADSSGNTIYF. In DNA, the CDR3 is TGTGCCAGCAGTGCGGACAGCTCTGGAAACACCATATATTTT.

The CDR3 DNA reads TGTGCCACCAGCAGAGATCGGGGGGCCCATCAGCCCCAGCATTTT. Protein sequence: CATSRDRGAHQPQHF. This chain links TRBV15 with TRBJ1-5; D perhaps matches TRBD1 (6 bases). Germline assignment: CDR1 LNHNV and CDR2 YYDKDF (reference sequence). Trimming pared 0 bases from V and 5 bases from J, leaving 11 bases between. The CDR3 runs to 15 residues.

The chain links TRBV7-6 to TRBJ2-4; D remains unclear. Trimming took off 1 base at V and 4 bases at J, with 17 bases between the two ends. The CDR3 sequence is 17 residues long. CDR1 and CDR2 (germline): SGHVS, FNYEAQ. CDR3 protein: CASSLGSPNTQKNIQYF. CDR3 nucleotides: TGTGCCAGCAGCTTAGGGTCGCCGAATACCCAGAAAAACATTCAGTACTTC.

V usage is TRBV5-4 and J usage is TRBJ1-2; 9 bases match TRBD1. The CDR3 runs 14 residues. Germline-derived CDR1 and CDR2 are SGHNT and YYREEE (reference sequence). Germline trimming cut 1 base from V and 3 bases from J; bases unmatched to any gene: 1. CDR3 nucleotides: TGTGCCAGCAGCTTGAGGACAGGGGACTATGGCTACACCTTC. Its protein product is CASSLRTGDYGYTF.

J is TRBJ2-1 and V is TRBV11-2, with D possibly matching TRBD1 (6 bases). The CDR3 has 15 residues. The germline V gene has CDR1 SGHAT and CDR2 FQNNGV. V gave up 3 bases and J gave up 3 bases, with 12 bases separating them. The CDR3 DNA is TGTGCCAGCAGCTTGGACAGCCAAAACTACAATGAGCAGTTCTTC. This gives the protein CASSLDSQNYNEQFF.

This clone was seen just once. The genes are TRBV7-7 and TRBJ1-1; D not certain. The germline V gene encodes CDR1 SSHAT and CDR2 FNYEAQ (reference sequence). CDR3 length: 14 amino acids. V was clipped by 1 base and J by 0 bases, with 6 bases between them. CDR3 sequence (DNA): TGTGCCAGCAGCTTAGAATTGGTGAACACTGAAGCTTTCTTT. Translated, it gives CASSLELVNTEAFF.

V gene TRBV19 combines with J gene TRBJ2-3; D not resolved. Trimming stripped 3 bases from V and 6 bases from J, with 4 bases between. CDR1 is LNHDA and CDR2 is SQIVND in the germline V gene (reference sequence). The CDR3 extends over 11 amino acids. The CDR3 region is CASSILDTQYF. The CDR3 DNA reads as TGTGCCAGTAGTATCTTGGATACGCAGTATTTT.

The J gene is TRBJ2-7, the V gene TRBV9; the D call may be TRBD1 or TRBD2 (5 bases each). Germline CDR1 SGDLS, CDR2 YYNGEE. Trimming took 4 bases from V and 5 from J, leaving 13 bases between them. This CDR3 contains 13 residues. CDR3 nucleotide sequence: TGTGCCAGCAGCACCCAGACAGCGGACGAGCAGTACTTC. It is translated as CASSTQTADEQYF.

V is TRBV9 and J is TRBJ1-1; a possible D gene is TRBD1 (6 bases). Germline lookup yields CDR1 SGDLS and CDR2 YYNGEE. The CDR3 sequence is 14 residues long. Between the trimmed V and J ends, which lost 4 bases and 1 base, there was a span of 11 bases. CDR3 residues: CASSPLQGNTEAFF. Here the CDR3 DNA reads TGTGCCAGCAGCCCTTTACAGGGGAACACTGAAGCTTTCTTT.

The genes are TRBV7-2 and TRBJ2-4; unclear D gene. V was clipped by 3 bases and J by 8 bases, with 14 bases between them. Germline V CDR1 and CDR2: SGHTA, FQGNSA. The CDR3 totals 14 residues. The CDR3 DNA is TGTGCCAGCAGCTTCACCTCCCGGGCGGACATTCAGTACTTC. Protein sequence: CASSFTSRADIQYF.

This chain joins TRBV7-2 and TRBJ2-2, with D perhaps TRBD1 or TRBD2 (5 bases each). CDR3 length: 16 residues. Germline V gives CDR1 SGHTA, CDR2 FQGNSA. The V end was cut by 8 bases, the J end by 0 bases, with 16 bases between. CDR3 DNA: TGTGCCAGCGCCTTCAACGGGGCAGCGAACACCGGGGAGCTGTTTTTT. This translates into CASAFNGAANTGELFF.

This clone turned up a few times. The chain has TRBV10-3 and TRBJ2-3; no firm D call. Trimming cost V 10 bases and J 5 bases, with 10 bases left between them. This CDR3 has 11 amino acids. In germline, CDR1 is ENHRY, CDR2 SYGVKD. In nucleotides, the CDR3 is TGTGCCACCTCGATAGAAGATACGCAGTATTTT. Its translation is CATSIEDTQYF.